Shown below are 3 T cell receptor beta chains from a single sample sequenced in a study of neoadjuvant nivolumab and ipilimumab in lung cancer. Data came from immunoSEQ multiplex PCR; TCRdb stores just in-frame clones and leaves some out. This table has approximately 31,000 clones, 75% to 95% appearing once. The sequenced sample was peripheral blood, obtained after neoadjuvant nivolumab, alone or with ipilimumab, at or shortly before surgery. These receptors were collected from an adult with non-small cell lung cancer.

V usage is TRBV2 and J usage is TRBJ2-5, with 14 bases that match TRBD2. V was clipped by 5 bases and J by 4 bases; unmatched bases: 3. This CDR3 contains 15 residues. The germline CDR1 and CDR2 sequences are SNHLY and FYNNEI. Here the CDR3 DNA reads TGTGCCAGCAGTCGGACTAGCGGGGGGTTAGAGACCCAGTACTTC. Translating gives CASSRTSGGLETQYF.

The chain joins TRBV5-1 to TRBJ1-3; a weak D match, TRBD1 (6 bases). Trimming left V 0 bases short and J 0 bases short, with 7 bases between. Looked up from germline, CDR1 is SGHRS and CDR2 is YFSETQ. This CDR3 is 15 amino acids long. This CDR3 is CASSLEDSSGNTIYF. CDR3 DNA sequence: TGCGCCAGCAGCTTGGAGGACAGCTCTGGAAACACCATATATTTT.

This rearrangement joins TRBV5-6 to TRBJ2-7; unclear D gene. Germline CDR1 and CDR2: SGHDT and YYEEEE. This CDR3 region has 12 residues. V lost 1 base and J lost 4, with 6 bases in between. The CDR3 region has the DNA TGTGCCAGCAGCTTGAGCGTTTACGAGCAGTACTTC. This sequence encodes CASSLSVYEQYF.